The TCR beta chain described here comes from a study of chemoradiotherapy in HPV16-positive cancers. Study-level information: Candidate HPV-specific T-cell clones and common TCR motifs came from functional assays in two HPV16-positive patients. Study-wide results and caveats: Better recurrence-free survival went with HPV-responsive T-cell expansion in HPV16-positive patients.

This clone came up a few times. Its matching antigen is unknown. Assay: immunoSEQ multiplex PCR; the TCRdb copy retains only in-frame clones and omits some. This table has about 12,000 clones, 77% appearing once. Over chemoradiotherapy, repertoires were sampled more than once. The CDR3 has 16 residues. V shed 4 bases, J shed 7 bases, and the junction held 9 bases outside the gene matches. The germline V gene has CDR1 LNHDA and CDR2 SQIVND (reference sequence). The receptor was derived from a human donor with HPV-associated anogenital cancer. Sample acquisition took place from a patient who underwent chemoradiotherapy. This chain links TRBV19 with TRBJ2-2; 10 bases are a match to TRBD2. CDR3 in amino acids: CASSRALAGMNGELFF. The CDR3 DNA sequence: TGTGCCAGTAGTAGAGCACTAGCGGGAATGAACGGGGAGCTGTTTTTT.